Below, one TCR beta chain is given with its context. The clone's antigen remains unknown. Nothing much larger sits one base from this clone, and base qualities are not available. The entry originates in a study of blood T cell repertoires in COVID-19 (dated by TCRdb to 2020 to 2021). Study-wide context: Samples covering the acute and convalescent phases of COVID-19 were provided by collaborators in the United States, Italy and Spain. The dataset comprised deeply sampled blood TCRbeta repertoires from subjects exposed to, actively infected with, or recovered from COVID-19. The samples were drawn from the first 160 participants of the ongoing ImmuneRACE study and from 950 to 1,500 subjects provided by 6 global collaborators. The material from the prospective study consisted of cDNA or gDNA derived from T cells, B-cell-depleted T cells, or PBMCs. A freely available public database, intended as a resource for researchers studying the immune response to SARS-CoV-2, is where the repertoires were released. Where HLA class I and class II types were available, the types were taken from metadata supplied by the sample provider, not from assay-based typing. A de-identified subject ID, COVID-19 status, age in years and sex were almost always included in the sample metadata. Findings and caveats that apply to the study as a whole: The amount of clinical and demographic metadata varied by source and participant and was provided uncurated.

Participants in the prospective study were enrolled through a virtual design, were aged 18 to 89 years, and lived in roughly 24 United States geographic areas. Cohort assignment in the prospective study relied on participant-reported clinical history from a screening survey and a study questionnaire. Recovered participants in ImmuneRACE Cohort 3 were defined by two consecutive negative NP/OP PCR tests, clearance by a healthcare professional, or resolution of symptoms. In the prospective study, mobile phlebotomists collected whole blood, serum and a nasopharyngeal or oropharyngeal swab from each participant. Over an approximately 2-month period, participants in the prospective study had the option of providing additional blood draws and questionnaires. Before DNA extraction, blood samples from the prospective study were shipped at room temperature or frozen. CDR1 is given as SGHTA and CDR2 as FQGNSA, both from the germline V gene. For this chain, trimming is 5 bases at the V end and 6 bases at the J end, and the number of junction bases without a gene match is 4. The CDR3 goes from the cysteine to the phenylalanine over 14 residues. Here the CDR3 DNA is all that survives: 42 bases in frame from base 1.

TCRbeta CDR3 regions were amplified from genomic DNA using the immunoSEQ Assay, a bias-controlled multiplex PCR. In the original analysis: Nucleated cell counts per sample were estimated from amplification of reference gene primers within the assay. To quantify the absolute abundance of each unique TCRbeta CDR3 rearrangement, sequence reads were collapsed and filtered. For each sample, productive Simpson clonality was calculated as the square root of Simpson's diversity index over productive rearrangements. Held by TCRdb, this immuneACCESS table contains in-frame sequences only and omits some clones. Under half of the omission traces to an unresolved V gene where checked; the cause of the rest is unknown. V and J calls and clone size are given by that table; D and trimming were obtained from the DNA. This sample has a few hundred thousand clones in its table, and 85% of those were observed once. 15% to 20% of the sample lies in the top ten.

The receptor chain draws on TRBV7-2 and TRBJ2-3; a stretch of 11 junction bases matches TRBD1. Specimen: PBMCs or T cells enriched from blood (not recorded which). The receptor was isolated from a man aged 40-55 years who had recovered from COVID-19. The DNA sequence follows: TGTGCCAGCAGCAGGGACAGGGGGTTGGATACGCAGTATTTT. Translated, it reads CASSRDRGLDTQYF.